A single T cell receptor beta chain is shown here with its context. Its antigen specificity is not known. Per-base quality was not reported, and no clone a single base away is much larger than it. The receptor library was made with PCR. Sequencer: Illumina HiSeq 2500. TCR library preparation used molecular barcoding, with unique molecular identifiers applied to normalize quantification of the TCRbeta repertoire. TCRdb handled the public reads itself, with Q25 trimming in fastp and clone calling in MiXCR, and kept productive beta chains. Rows are unified per CDR3 protein, each entry keeping the most common DNA and genes. The sample table lists hundreds of thousands of distinct CDR3 sequences, approximately 15% of them with a count of one. The ten most abundant clones make up over 0.95% of the sample. These data originate in a study of T-cell reconstitution after alpha-beta-depleted transplantation in children (dated by TCRdb to the mid-2010s). Broadly, across the study: Using TCR repertoire profiling, the study followed T-cell immune reconstitution in a quantitative way in children after TCRalphabeta/CD19-depleted allogeneic hematopoietic cell transplantation.

The CDR3, from cysteine to phenylalanine, totals 14 residues. The read is trimmed to its CDR3 DNA, 42 bases read in frame from base 1. The germline V gene (reference sequence) specifies SEHNR as CDR1 and FQNEAQ as CDR2. At the junction V is shortened by 6 bases and J by 5 bases, with 14 bases in between. The TCR sequence derives from a human donor who donated a stem cell graft to a child with acute myeloid leukemia. Sequenced material: PBMCs from the stem cell graft donor, taken from the stem cell graft. The V and J segments used are TRBV7-9 and TRBJ1-5, with no confidently assigned D gene. The DNA reads as follows: TGTGCCAGCAGTTCCCTGCGGGGAGATCAGCCCCAGCATTTT. This translates into CASSSLRGDQPQHF.